The source of this TCR beta chain is a study of early T cells in non-severe SARS-CoV-2 infection. About the study: Chains were not paired, and sequencing was done on bulk RNA from unsorted whole blood.

Study-level results: Anti-spike CD8 specificities were favored by VDJdb matching, whose results missed private and CD4 specificities.

The table lists this clonotype with a few counts. Its specificity is not known. The germline V gene has CDR1 LGHNT and CDR2 FRNRAP. CDR3 length: 18 amino acids. The ends lost 2 bases at V and 7 bases at J; junction bases unmatched: 12. TCRdb used MiXCR to reprocess the 5' RACE reads, holding one entry per CDR3 protein. The data show about 49,000 distinct CDR3 sequences, with about 6.5% seen just once and approximately 3% held by the top ten. This sample comprised whole blood, obtained at baseline. This chain links TRBV12-5 with TRBJ2-3, with 13 bases aligning to TRBD2. The TCR sequence derives from an adult who was a healthcare worker with PCR-confirmed SARS-CoV-2 infection or an uninfected control (not recorded which). The CDR3 coding sequence is TGTGCTAGTGGTTTGCCCTCCCGGACTAGCGGGGGCGAACATACGCAGTATTTT. This translates into CASGLPSRTSGGEHTQYF.